This T cell receptor beta chain came from a study of blood T cell repertoires in COVID-19. Looking at the study overall: Sites across the United States, Italy and Spain contributed samples from acute and convalescent COVID-19.

The V gene's germline CDR1 is KGHDR and CDR2 SFDVKD. The V gene end was trimmed by 7 bases and the J gene end by 2 bases; junction bases not matched to a gene: 15. The CDR3 totals 17 residues. TCRdb's copy holds only in-frame clones and misses some; the assay was immunoSEQ multiplex PCR. In the table there are some 250,000 clones, about nine tenths of which are singletons. This clonotype was sampled from a man in his fifties or sixties who had recovered from COVID-19. The J gene is TRBJ1-2, the V gene TRBV24-1; 7 bases are shared with TRBD1. Sequenced sample: peripheral blood. CDR3 amino acids: CATSANPGQEGNYGYTF. The CDR3, as DNA: TGTGCCACCAGCGCTAACCCTGGACAGGAGGGAAACTATGGCTACACCTTC.